This T cell receptor (beta chain) was recovered during a study of T cell changes during pregnancy in multiple sclerosis. This CDR3 comprises 16 residues. Trimming took 5 bases from V and 4 from J; bases not matched to a gene: 11. The germline CDR1 and CDR2 sequences are SGHTA and FQGNSA. Measured with immunoSEQ multiplex PCR; TCRdb has only the in-frame clones, and not every one. The table records about 73,000 clones, around 92% of them present only once. Here the sequenced sample was peripheral blood, taken in the third trimester of pregnancy. V gene TRBV7-2 combines with J gene TRBJ2-1; 7 nucleotides line up with TRBD2. This TCR derives from a female donor in good health, enrolled as a control in a pregnancy study. The CDR3 coding sequence is TGTGCCAGCAGCGACGAACTACGGGGGGTATACAATGAGCAGTTCTTC. Its translation is CASSDELRGVYNEQFF.